This T cell receptor (beta chain) was documented in a study of blood T cell repertoires in COVID-19. For the study at large: T cells, B-cell-depleted T cells, or PBMCs provided the cDNA or gDNA that served as material.

The CDR3 is made up of 15 amino acids. CDR1 SGHRS and CDR2 YFSETQ come from the germline V gene. J was trimmed by 4 bases and V by 4 bases; bases with no gene match: 8. Measured with immunoSEQ multiplex PCR; TCRdb has only the in-frame clones, and not every one. The sample contains 220,000 or so clones, 82% of which appear only once. Cohort allocation depended upon clinical history that participants reported. The material sequenced was PBMCs or T cells enriched from blood (not recorded which). This chain uses TRBV5-1 with TRBJ1-3; 7 positions agree with TRBD1. The receptor comes from a woman aged 55-70 years who had recovered from COVID-19. In DNA form, the CDR3 reads TGCGCCAGCAGCCCCGAGGGGGCATTGGGAAACACCATATATTTT. Protein sequence: CASSPEGALGNTIYF.